This entry is about one T cell receptor (beta chain). The data belong to a study of blood T cell repertoires in COVID-19. Germline-derived CDR1 and CDR2 are LNHDA and SQIVND (reference sequence). Trimming pared 5 bases from V and 5 bases from J, leaving 12 bases between. The CDR3 extends over 14 amino acids. Data came from immunoSEQ multiplex PCR; TCRdb stores just in-frame clones and leaves some out. The sample has around 250,000 clones; about 88% are singletons. The rearrangement joins TRBV19 to TRBJ2-2, with D possibly matching TRBD2 (6 bases). The receptor comes from a woman between 50 and 59 years old who had recovered from COVID-19. What was sequenced was PBMCs or T cells enriched from blood (not recorded which). CDR3 DNA: TGTGCCAGTAGTCTGGCGGGACGGACCGGGGAGCTGTTTTTT. Translating gives CASSLAGRTGELFF.